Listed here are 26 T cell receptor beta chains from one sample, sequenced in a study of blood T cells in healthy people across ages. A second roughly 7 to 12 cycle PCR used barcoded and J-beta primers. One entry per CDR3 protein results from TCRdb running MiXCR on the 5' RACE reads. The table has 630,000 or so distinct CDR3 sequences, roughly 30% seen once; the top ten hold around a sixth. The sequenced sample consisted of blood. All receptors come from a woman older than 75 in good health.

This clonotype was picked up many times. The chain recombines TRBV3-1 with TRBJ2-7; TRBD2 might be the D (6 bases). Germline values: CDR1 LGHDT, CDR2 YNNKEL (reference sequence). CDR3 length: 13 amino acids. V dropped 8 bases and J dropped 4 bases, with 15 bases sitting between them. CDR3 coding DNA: TGTGCCAGCCCCGGTCGAGGGAGGTACGAGCAGTACTTC. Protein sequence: CASPGRGRYEQYF.

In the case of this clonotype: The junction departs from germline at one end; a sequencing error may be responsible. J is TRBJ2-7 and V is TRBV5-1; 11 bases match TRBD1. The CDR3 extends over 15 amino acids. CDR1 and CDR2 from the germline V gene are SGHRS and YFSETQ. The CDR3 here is CACSSGTGGSYEQYF. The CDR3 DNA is TGCGCCTGCAGTTCCGGGACAGGGGGCTCCTACGAGCAGTACTTC.

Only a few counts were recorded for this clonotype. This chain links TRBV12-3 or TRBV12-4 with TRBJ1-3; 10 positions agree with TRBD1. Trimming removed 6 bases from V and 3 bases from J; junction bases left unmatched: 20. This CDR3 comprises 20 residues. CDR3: CASRWRSGTGATIGGNTIYF. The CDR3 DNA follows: TGTGCCAGCAGGTGGCGGTCCGGGACAGGGGCCACTATAGGTGGAAACACCATATATTTT.

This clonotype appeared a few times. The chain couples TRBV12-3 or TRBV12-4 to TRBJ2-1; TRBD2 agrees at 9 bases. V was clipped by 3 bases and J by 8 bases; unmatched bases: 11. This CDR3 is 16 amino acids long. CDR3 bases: TGTGCCAGCAGTTTCGAAGCGGGGGGCGGGGGCTATGAGCAGTTCTTC. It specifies CASSFEAGGGGYEQFF.

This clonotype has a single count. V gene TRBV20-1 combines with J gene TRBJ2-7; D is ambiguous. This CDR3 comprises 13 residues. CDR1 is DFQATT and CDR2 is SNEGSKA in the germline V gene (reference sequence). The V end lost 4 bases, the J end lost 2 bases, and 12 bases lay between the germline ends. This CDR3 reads CSATSTHPYEQYF. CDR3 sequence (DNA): TGCAGTGCTACATCGACCCATCCCTACGAGCAGTACTTC.

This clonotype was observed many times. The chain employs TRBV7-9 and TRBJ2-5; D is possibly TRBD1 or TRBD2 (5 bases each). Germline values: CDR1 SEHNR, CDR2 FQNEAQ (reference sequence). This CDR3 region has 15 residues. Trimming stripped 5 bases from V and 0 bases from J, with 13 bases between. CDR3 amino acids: CASSGDGRYQETQYF. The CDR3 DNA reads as TGTGCCAGCAGCGGGGACGGACGGTACCAAGAGACCCAGTACTTC.

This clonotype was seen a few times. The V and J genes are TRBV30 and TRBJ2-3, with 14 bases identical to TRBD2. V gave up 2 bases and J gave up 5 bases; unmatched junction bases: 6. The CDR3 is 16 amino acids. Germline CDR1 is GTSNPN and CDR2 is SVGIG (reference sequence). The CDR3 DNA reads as TGTGCCTGGAGTAGACTAGCGGGGGGGCCGGAAGATACGCAGTATTTT. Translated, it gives CAWSRLAGGPEDTQYF. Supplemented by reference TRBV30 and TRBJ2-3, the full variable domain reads SQTIHQWPATLVQPVGSPLSLECTVEGTSNPNLYWYRQAAGRGLQLLFYSVGIGQISSEVPQNLSASRPQDRQFILSSKKLLLSDSGFYLCAWSRLAGGPEDTQYFGPGTRLTVL.

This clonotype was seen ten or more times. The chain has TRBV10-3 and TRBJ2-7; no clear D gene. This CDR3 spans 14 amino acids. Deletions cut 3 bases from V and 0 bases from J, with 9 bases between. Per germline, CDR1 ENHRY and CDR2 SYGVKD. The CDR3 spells CAISDPGYSYEQYF. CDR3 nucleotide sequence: TGTGCCATCAGTGACCCCGGGTACTCCTACGAGCAGTACTTC.

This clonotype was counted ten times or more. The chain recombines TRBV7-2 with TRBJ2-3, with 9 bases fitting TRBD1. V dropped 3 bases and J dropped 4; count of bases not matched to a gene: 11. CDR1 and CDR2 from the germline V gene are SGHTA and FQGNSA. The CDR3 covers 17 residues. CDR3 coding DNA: TGTGCCAGCAGCTTCCGGATACAGGGGGCTAGGGCAGATACGCAGTATTTT. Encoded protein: CASSFRIQGARADTQYF.

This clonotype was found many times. This CDR3 is CASSQDRGTGVQETQYF. CDR3 bases: TGCGCCAGCAGCCAAGATAGGGGGACAGGGGTACAAGAGACCCAGTACTTC. V gene TRBV4-1 combines with J gene TRBJ2-5, with 10 bases matching TRBD1. Germline V CDR1 and CDR2: MGHRA, YSYEKL. Trimming removed 0 bases from V and 2 bases from J; junction bases left unmatched: 6. This CDR3 region has 17 residues.

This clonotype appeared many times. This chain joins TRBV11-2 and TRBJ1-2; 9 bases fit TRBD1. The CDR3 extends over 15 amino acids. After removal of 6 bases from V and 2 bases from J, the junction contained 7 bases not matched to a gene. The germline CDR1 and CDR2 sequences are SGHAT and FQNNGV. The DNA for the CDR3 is TGTGCCAGCAGGGAACAGGGGGCGCGAAACTATGGCTACACCTTC. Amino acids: CASREQGARNYGYTF.

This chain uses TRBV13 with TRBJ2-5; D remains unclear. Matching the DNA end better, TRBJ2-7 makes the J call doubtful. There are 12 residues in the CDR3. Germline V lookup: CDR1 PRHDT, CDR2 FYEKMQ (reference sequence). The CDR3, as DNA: TGTGCCAGCAGCTTCCTGAGCGCCGAGCAGTACTTC. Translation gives CASSFLSAEQYF.

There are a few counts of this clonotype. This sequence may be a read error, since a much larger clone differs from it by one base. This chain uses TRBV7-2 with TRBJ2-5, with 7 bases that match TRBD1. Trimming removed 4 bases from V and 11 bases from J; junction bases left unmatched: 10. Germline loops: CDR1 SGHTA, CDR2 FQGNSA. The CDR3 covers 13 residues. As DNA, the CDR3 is TGTGCCAGCAGCTCCCAGGGGGTCGATGAGCAGTACTTC. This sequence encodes CASSSQGVDEQYF.

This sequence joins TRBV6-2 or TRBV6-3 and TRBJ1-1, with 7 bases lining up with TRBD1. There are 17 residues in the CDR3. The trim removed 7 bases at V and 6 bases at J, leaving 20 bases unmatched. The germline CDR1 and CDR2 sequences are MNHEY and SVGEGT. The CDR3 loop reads CASTPGRGPPRSAEAFF. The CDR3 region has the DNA TGTGCCAGCACCCCTGGAAGGGGGCCGCCAAGGAGCGCTGAAGCTTTCTTT.

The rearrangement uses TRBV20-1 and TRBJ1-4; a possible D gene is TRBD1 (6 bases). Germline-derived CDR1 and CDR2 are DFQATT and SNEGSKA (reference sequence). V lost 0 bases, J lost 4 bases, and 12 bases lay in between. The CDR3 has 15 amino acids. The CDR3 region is CSARDLSRGNEKLFF. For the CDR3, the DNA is TGCAGTGCTAGAGATCTTTCCAGGGGTAATGAAAAACTGTTTTTT.

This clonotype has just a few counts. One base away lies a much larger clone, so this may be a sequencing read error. CDR3 in DNA: TGTGTCAGCAGCTTCGAGACGGGACGGTCCTACGAGCAGTACTTC. Translating gives CVSSFETGRSYEQYF. V is TRBV7-9 and J is TRBJ2-4, with D perhaps TRBD1 or TRBD2 (5 bases each). The J call may be in error: the DNA end matches TRBJ2-7 better. The CDR3 contains 15 residues. The germline V gene encodes CDR1 SEHNR and CDR2 FQNEAQ (reference sequence).

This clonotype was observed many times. The CDR3 DNA reads as TGCGCCAGCAGCCAAGCTGGGCCAGGGGGCAGGGCCTATGGCTACACCTTC. Protein: CASSQAGPGGRAYGYTF. The chain couples TRBV4-1 to TRBJ1-2; 8 bases map to TRBD1. The germline V gene encodes CDR1 MGHRA and CDR2 YSYEKL. The CDR3 has 17 amino acids. The junction had 11 bases not matched to a gene; V was cut back by 1 base and J by 4 bases.

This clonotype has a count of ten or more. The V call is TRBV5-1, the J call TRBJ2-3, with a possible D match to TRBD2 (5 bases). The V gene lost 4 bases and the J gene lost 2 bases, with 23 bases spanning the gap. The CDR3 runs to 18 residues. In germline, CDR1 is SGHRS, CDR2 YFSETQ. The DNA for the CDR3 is TGCGCCAGCAGCGGAAATGGACTCACTATCCTTTACACAGATACGCAGTATTTT. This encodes CASSGNGLTILYTDTQYF.

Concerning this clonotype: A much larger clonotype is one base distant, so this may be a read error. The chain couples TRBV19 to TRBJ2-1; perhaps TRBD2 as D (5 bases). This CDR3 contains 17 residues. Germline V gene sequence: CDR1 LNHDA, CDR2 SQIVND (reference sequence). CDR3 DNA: TGTGCCAGTACCATATCCCGGCAGAGAGGGTCCTACAATGAGCAGATCTTC. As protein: CASTISRQRGSYNEQIF.

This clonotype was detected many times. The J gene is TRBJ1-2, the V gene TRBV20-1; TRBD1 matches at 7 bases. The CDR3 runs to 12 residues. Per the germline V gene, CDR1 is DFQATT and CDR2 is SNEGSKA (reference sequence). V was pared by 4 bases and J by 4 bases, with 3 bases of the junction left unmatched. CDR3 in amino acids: CSANRGGYGYTF. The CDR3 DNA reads TGCAGTGCTAACAGGGGCGGCTATGGCTACACCTTC.

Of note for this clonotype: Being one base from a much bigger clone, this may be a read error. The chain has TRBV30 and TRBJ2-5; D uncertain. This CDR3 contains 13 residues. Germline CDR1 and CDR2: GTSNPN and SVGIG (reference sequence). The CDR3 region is CAYSWPPYNEQYF. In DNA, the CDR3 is TGTGCGTACAGCTGGCCCCCGTACAATGAGCAGTACTTC.

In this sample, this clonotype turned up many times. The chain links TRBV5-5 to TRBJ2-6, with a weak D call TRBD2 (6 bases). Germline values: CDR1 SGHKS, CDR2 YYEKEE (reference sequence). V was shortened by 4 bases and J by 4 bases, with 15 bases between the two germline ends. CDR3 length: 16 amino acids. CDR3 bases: TGTGCCAGCAGCCTGGACGGGGGAATCGGGGCCAACGTCCTGACTTTC. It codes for CASSLDGGIGANVLTF.

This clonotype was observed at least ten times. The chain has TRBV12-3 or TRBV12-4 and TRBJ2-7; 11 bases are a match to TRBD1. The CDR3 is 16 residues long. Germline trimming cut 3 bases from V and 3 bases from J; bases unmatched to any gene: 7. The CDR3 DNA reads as TGTGCCAGCAGTTTGTTGGCCGGGACAGGGGGCTACGAGCAGTACTTC. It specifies CASSLLAGTGGYEQYF.

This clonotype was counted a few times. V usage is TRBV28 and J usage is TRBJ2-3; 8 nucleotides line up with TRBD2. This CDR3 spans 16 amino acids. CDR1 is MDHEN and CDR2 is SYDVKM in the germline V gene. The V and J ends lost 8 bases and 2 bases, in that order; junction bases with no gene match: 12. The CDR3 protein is CASCYRRGDYTDTQYF. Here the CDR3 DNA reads TGTGCCAGCTGCTATCGGCGGGGGGATTACACAGATACGCAGTATTTT.

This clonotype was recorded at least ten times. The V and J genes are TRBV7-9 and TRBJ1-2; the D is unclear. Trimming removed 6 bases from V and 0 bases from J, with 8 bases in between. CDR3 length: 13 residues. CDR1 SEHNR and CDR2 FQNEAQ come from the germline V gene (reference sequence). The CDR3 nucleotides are TGTGCCAGCAGACCCGGGACTAACTATGGCTACACCTTC. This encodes CASRPGTNYGYTF. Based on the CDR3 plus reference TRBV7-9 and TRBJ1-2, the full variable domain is DTGVSQNPRHKITKRGQNVTFRCDPISEHNRLYWYRQTLGQGPEFLTYFQNEAQLEKSRLLSDRFSAERPKGSFSTLEIQRTEQGDSAMYLCASRPGTNYGYTFGSGTRLTVV.

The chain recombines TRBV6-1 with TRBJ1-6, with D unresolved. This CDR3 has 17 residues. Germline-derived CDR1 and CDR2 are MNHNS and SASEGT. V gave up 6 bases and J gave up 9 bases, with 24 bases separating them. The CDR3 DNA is TGTGCCAGCAGCCCACACGGAGGCAGGACGTTCCCTTCACCCCTCCACTTT. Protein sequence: CASSPHGGRTFPSPLHF.